This T cell receptor beta chain originates from a study of blood T cell repertoires in COVID-19 (TCRdb year 2020). In the study overall: The collaborator samples originated in the United States, Italy and Spain and spanned the acute and convalescent phases of COVID-19. Subjects who had been exposed to COVID-19, were actively infected with it, or had recovered from it provided the deeply sampled blood TCRbeta repertoires that made up the dataset. Samples came from the ongoing ImmuneRACE study (first 160 participants) plus 1,254 subjects from 6 global collaborators. The repertoires were released in a freely available public database meant as a resource for research on the immune response to SARS-CoV-2. The sample metadata nearly always contained a de-identified subject ID, COVID-19 status, age in years and sex. The material from the prospective study consisted of cDNA or gDNA derived from T cells, B-cell-depleted T cells, or PBMCs. Where available, HLA class I and class II types were obtained from metadata supplied by the sample provider rather than from assay-based typing.

Each collaborating institution followed its own protocols to collect whole blood in K2EDTA tubes. For TCRbeta analysis, collaborators shipped samples as frozen whole blood, isolated PBMCs, or DNA extracted from either of those sample types. Remarks on this clone: Its specific antigen is unknown. Qualities for individual bases were not recorded, and no much larger clone is one base off.

The germline V and J ends show losses of 4 bases and 0 bases respectively, and no gene match explains 6 bases of the junction. The germline V gene specifies MNHNS as CDR1 and SASEGT as CDR2. The CDR3 measures 17 amino acids from cysteine to phenylalanine. This entry keeps only the CDR3 DNA: 51 bases, framed from base 1. The immunoSEQ Assay, a bias-controlled multiplex PCR, was used to amplify TCRbeta CDR3 regions from genomic DNA. Per the authors' processing: Nucleated cell counts per sample were estimated from amplification of reference gene primers within the assay. Sequence reads were collapsed and filtered to measure the absolute abundance of every unique TCRbeta CDR3 rearrangement. Productive Simpson clonality was computed per sample as the square root of Simpson's diversity index over productive rearrangements. What TCRdb holds here is the immuneACCESS table cut down to in-frame rearrangements. Part of the clones is not present; checked against another copy, under half of the missing clones reflect an unresolved V gene, and the others are unexplained. V, J and clone size were drawn from that table, and D and trimming were deduced from the DNA. The sample data list a few hundred thousand clones, and approximately 80% of these were observed just once. Of the sample, around 3.4% falls within the top ten clones.

Points the paper makes about the study in general: Clinical and demographic metadata were provided uncurated, with the amount varying by source and participant.

Sequenced input: peripheral blood. This receptor chain uses TRBV6-1 and TRBJ2-1; the central 10 bases match TRBD2. The clonotype originates from a woman in her late teens or twenties with acute or convalescent COVID-19. The CDR3 reads as follows: CASSVAGGWSSYNEQFF. The base sequence is TGTGCCAGCAGTGTAGCGGGAGGCTGGAGCTCCTACAATGAGCAGTTCTTC.